Listed below are T cell receptor beta chains from one sample, sequenced in a study of cytomegalovirus exposure and HLA in healthy donors. The method was immunoSEQ multiplex PCR; TCRdb's version includes in-frame clones alone and lacks a portion of them. The table records roughly 99,000 clones, about four fifths of them present only once. Sequenced sample: PBMCs. The source is a male donor in good health and CMV-seropositive. Each CDR3 is given with its conserved first and last residue. D genes are given only for firm matches. Clone size is shown for a subset of rows, as once, few, many or a class of expanded clone.

j_gene | d_gene | abundance | v_gene | CDR3aa | CDR3nt
TRBJ2-1 | TRBD2 | NA | TRBV6-6 | CASSLAGSYNEQFF | TGTGCCAGCAGTTTAGCGGGGTCATACAATGAGCAGTTCTTC
TRBJ1-2 | NA | once | TRBV4-3 | CASSQEGANRGGYTF | TGCGCCAGCAGCCAAGAAGGGGCCAACCGAGGCGGCTACACCTTC
TRBJ1-6 | NA | NA | TRBV30 | CAWTPPGRPNSPLHF | TGTGCCTGGACCCCACCGGGGAGACCTAATTCACCCCTCCACTTT
TRBJ2-7 | NA | NA | TRBV7-8 | CASSLGPVEQYF | TGTGCCAGCAGCTTAGGCCCGGTTGAGCAGTACTTC
TRBJ2-5 | NA | NA | TRBV29-1 | CSGATQYF | TGCAGCGGAGCGACCCAGTACTTC
TRBJ2-3 | TRBD2 | NA | TRBV6-4 | CASPGLAGPQRIADTQYF | TGTGCCAGCCCGGGACTAGCGGGGCCTCAGCGGATCGCAGATACGCAGTATTTT
TRBJ1-1 | NA | NA | TRBV18 | CASSPRGGPGTEAFF | TGTGCCAGCTCACCCCGTGGGGGCCCGGGCACTGAAGCTTTCTTT
TRBJ2-7 | NA | NA | TRBV7-9 | CASSHRDEQYF | TGTGCCAGCAGCCACAGGGACGAGCAGTACTTC
TRBJ2-7 | NA | once | TRBV11-2 | CASSLVPGGQTFYEQYF | TGTGCCAGCAGCTTAGTCCCCGGGGGACAGACCTTCTACGAGCAGTACTTC
TRBJ1-1 | TRBD1 | NA | TRBV27 | CASQLTGAMNTEAFF | TGTGCCAGCCAGCTGACAGGGGCTATGAACACTGAAGCTTTCTTT
TRBJ1-1 | NA | few | TRBV9 | CASSVGMGGTEAFF | TGTGCCAGCAGCGTAGGTATGGGGGGCACTGAAGCTTTCTTT
TRBJ2-7 | TRBD1 | NA | TRBV7-2 | CASSLIRQGVGSFSYEQYF | TGTGCCAGCAGCTTAATACGACAGGGGGTCGGAAGTTTTTCCTACGAGCAGTACTTC
TRBJ1-6 | TRBD1 | few | TRBV10-3 | CAIRRTGTTSPLHF | TGTGCCATCAGGCGGACAGGAACCACTTCACCCCTCCACTTT
TRBJ1-4 | NA | NA | TRBV30 | CAWTGQINEKLFF | TGTGCCTGGACCGGACAGATTAATGAAAAACTGTTTTTT
TRBJ1-2 | NA | NA | TRBV5-6 | CASSLTGLDYGYTF | TGTGCCAGCAGCTTGACAGGGCTGGACTATGGCTACACCTTC
TRBJ1-5 | NA | NA | TRBV27 | CASSTSRGGAGVQPQHF | TGTGCCAGCAGTACATCCCGCGGGGGGGCGGGGGTCCAGCCCCAGCATTTT
TRBJ1-2 | NA | once | TRBV29-1 | CSVGPGDYGYTF | TGCAGCGTCGGCCCGGGGGATTATGGCTACACCTTC
TRBJ2-7 | TRBD1 | NA | TRBV12-5 | CASVDRNTYEQYF | TGTGCTAGTGTGGACAGGAACACCTACGAGCAGTACTTC
TRBJ2-7 | NA | NA | TRBV5-1 | CASREWGDESYEQYF | TGCGCCAGCCGAGAATGGGGGGACGAGTCCTACGAGCAGTACTTC
TRBJ1-1 | TRBD1 | few | TRBV29-1 | CSVEQGAGGTEAFF | TGCAGCGTTGAACAGGGGGCAGGTGGGACTGAAGCTTTCTTT
TRBJ1-1 | NA | few | TRBV7-2 | CASSLGGGRNTEAFF | TGTGCCAGCAGCTTAGGGGGCGGGAGGAACACTGAAGCTTTCTTT
TRBJ2-5 | TRBD1 | NA | TRBV9 | CASSVGQKETQYF | TGTGCCAGCAGCGTGGGACAGAAAGAGACCCAGTACTTC
TRBJ1-3 | TRBD1 | few | TRBV25-1 | CASSESRAGGRNTIYF | TGTGCCAGCAGTGAATCCCGGGCAGGGGGCCGAAACACCATATATTTT
TRBJ2-5 | TRBD2 | NA | TRBV7-7 | CASSFTSGGWETQYF | TGTGCTAGCAGCTTTACTAGCGGGGGATGGGAGACCCAGTACTTC
TRBJ1-1 | TRBD1 | NA | TRBV2 | CATGGDLRNTEAFF | TGTGCCACAGGGGGCGATCTAAGGAACACTGAAGCTTTCTTT
TRBJ1-6 | TRBD1 | NA | TRBV18 | CASSPREAGGNNSPLHF | TGTGCCAGCTCACCTAGAGAGGCAGGGGGGAATAATTCACCCCTCCACTTT
TRBJ1-3 | NA | NA | TRBV5-4 | CAPGDGNTIYF | TGTGCCCCGGGGGATGGAAACACCATATATTTT
TRBJ2-5 | NA | NA | TRBV6-1 | CASIPVGDLQETQYF | TGTGCCAGCATCCCTGTCGGGGATTTACAAGAGACCCAGTACTTC
TRBJ2-7 | NA | NA | TRBV14 | CASSPSGVYEQYF | TGTGCCAGCAGCCCATCGGGGGTATACGAGCAGTACTTC
TRBJ1-6 | TRBD1 | NA | TRBV19 | CASSPTGNDSPLHF | TGTGCCAGTAGTCCGACAGGGAACGATTCACCCCTCCACTTT
TRBJ2-1 | NA | NA | TRBV15 | CATSRDLRDLGNEQFF | TGTGCCACCAGCAGAGATCTTCGGGATCTGGGCAATGAGCAGTTCTTC
TRBJ2-3 | TRBD1 | NA | TRBV5-1 | CASSLGTGGTDTQYF | TGCGCCAGCAGCTTGGGGACAGGGGGCACAGATACGCAGTATTTT
TRBJ2-1 | NA | NA | TRBV5-1 | CASRPNEARSYNEQFF | TGCGCCAGCAGACCAAATGAAGCTCGCTCCTACAATGAGCAGTTCTTC